Below, 17 T cell receptor beta chains from the same sample are listed, as sequenced in a study of T cell changes during pregnancy in multiple sclerosis. Sequencing was performed with immunoSEQ multiplex PCR; in TCRdb, only in-frame clones are kept and a portion is missing. This sample has about 28,000 clones; approximately 90% occur once, and the top ten carry roughly 5%. Material: peripheral blood, obtained in the first trimester of pregnancy. The receptors derive from a female donor in good health, enrolled as a control in a pregnancy study.

J is TRBJ1-2 and V is TRBV9; D is undetermined. The V gene lost 3 bases and the J gene lost 5 bases, with 20 bases spanning the gap. The CDR3 is 16 amino acids. Germline CDR1 SGDLS, CDR2 YYNGEE. The CDR3 coding sequence is TGTGCCAGCAGCGCTCCGACTACAAATCCGCGGTATGGCTACACCTTC. It is translated as CASSAPTTNPRYGYTF.

This rearrangement joins TRBV4-3 to TRBJ1-2; 8 positions match TRBD1. This CDR3 has 17 residues. V lost 4 bases to trimming and J lost 4 bases; unmatched junction nucleotides: 14. Per the germline V gene, CDR1 is LGHNA and CDR2 is YSLEER. CDR3 sequence (DNA): TGCGCCAGCAGCCCTTCCTTGGTGGACAGGGCTTCCTATGGCTACACCTTC. Translation gives CASSPSLVDRASYGYTF.

This chain uses TRBV7-2 with TRBJ1-1; D not certain. Germline V gene data show CDR1 as SGHTA and CDR2 as FQGNSA. CDR3 length equals 12 residues. V gave up 5 bases and J gave up 4 bases, with 8 bases separating them. The CDR3 DNA is TGTGCCAGCAGCCTACTTGCCACTGAAGCTTTCTTT. Its protein is CASSLLATEAFF.

Details on this clone: Other DNA sequences in this specimen translate into the identical CDR3. The chain is built from TRBV19 and TRBJ2-2; 7 positions agree with TRBD2. The ends lost 10 bases at V and 4 bases at J; junction bases unmatched: 6. Germline V CDR1 and CDR2: LNHDA, SQIVND (reference sequence). The CDR3 covers 13 residues. The CDR3 spells CAIQTGGTGELFF. CDR3 sequence (DNA): TGTGCCATTCAGACGGGGGGCACCGGGGAGCTGTTTTTT.

This chain joins TRBV30 and TRBJ1-1; D is uncertain. The CDR3 covers 13 residues. Per the germline V gene, CDR1 is GTSNPN and CDR2 is SVGIG (reference sequence). Trimming stripped 0 bases from V and 1 base from J, with 6 bases between. The CDR3 spells CAWSVLENTEAFF. The CDR3 nucleotides are TGTGCCTGGAGTGTACTCGAGAACACTGAAGCTTTCTTT.

The V gene is TRBV7-9, the J gene TRBJ2-5, with a possible D match to TRBD2 (5 bases). Germline V lookup: CDR1 SEHNR, CDR2 FQNEAQ (reference sequence). V dropped 6 bases and J dropped 4 bases, with 9 bases sitting between them. The CDR3 has 12 amino acids. The CDR3 sequence: CASRSRGETQYF. In DNA form, the CDR3 reads TGTGCCAGCAGGTCCCGGGGAGAGACCCAGTACTTC.

V gene TRBV27 combines with J gene TRBJ1-6, with 11 bases lining up with TRBD1. This CDR3 comprises 15 residues. With V trimmed by 2 bases and J by 9 bases, 3 bases remained unmatched. Germline-derived CDR1 and CDR2 are MNHEY and SMNVEV (reference sequence). The DNA for the CDR3 is TGTGCCAGCAGTTTAGGGACAGGGGGATTTTCACCCCTCCACTTT. This sequence encodes CASSLGTGGFSPLHF.

In its sample, this clone was seen a few times. The chain recombines TRBV10-3 with TRBJ1-1; no firm D call. The V and J ends lost 0 bases and 1 base respectively, with 6 bases between them. CDR1 is ENHRY and CDR2 is SYGVKD in the germline V gene. This CDR3 spans 14 amino acids. CDR3 in amino acids: CAISESSRNTEAFF. The DNA for the CDR3 is TGTGCCATCAGTGAGTCGTCCAGGAACACTGAAGCTTTCTTT.

This sequence joins TRBV29-1 and TRBJ1-3; D ambiguous. The CDR3 is made up of 13 amino acids. Trimming cost V 4 bases and J 0 bases, with 7 bases left between them. CDR1 and CDR2 (germline): SQVTM, ANQGSEA. The CDR3 sequence is CSVVSGSGNTIYF. The CDR3 DNA is TGCAGCGTTGTGTCAGGCTCTGGAAACACCATATATTTT.

As to this clone: This specimen includes other DNA sequences encoding the same CDR3. The V and J genes are TRBV4-3 and TRBJ2-6, with 8 positions matching TRBD1. This CDR3 contains 21 residues. Germline values: CDR1 LGHNA, CDR2 YSLEER. V was clipped by 0 bases and J by 2 bases; unmatched bases: 15. The chain's CDR3 is CASSQESRVGQASAGANVLTF. The CDR3, as DNA: TGCGCCAGCAGCCAAGAATCGCGGGTGGGACAGGCCTCTGCTGGGGCCAACGTCCTGACTTTC.

Comments on this clone: Other DNA sequences in this sample translate to the same CDR3. The chain uses TRBV7-9 and TRBJ2-1; D might be TRBD1 (5 bases). The germline V and J ends were trimmed by 2 bases and 9 bases, with 20 bases remaining between them. Germline CDR1 and CDR2: SEHNR and FQNEAQ (reference sequence). The CDR3 has 16 amino acids. CDR3 DNA: TGTGCCAGCAGCTTACGGTCCTCATCTTGGGGCGGTGAGCAGTTCTTC. Its translation is CASSLRSSSWGGEQFF.

The chain recombines TRBV27 with TRBJ2-1, with 7 bases matching TRBD1. V lost 9 bases to trimming and J lost 10 bases; unmatched junction nucleotides: 15. The CDR3 loop spans 14 amino acids. Germline V CDR1 and CDR2: MNHEY, SMNVEV (reference sequence). The CDR3 DNA reads TGTGCCAGTAAAAGACAGGGACCTAGGGGGGAGCAGTTCTTC. Translating gives CASKRQGPRGEQFF.

V gene TRBV7-2 combines with J gene TRBJ2-7, with D maybe TRBD2 (5 bases). The V gene's germline CDR1 is SGHTA and CDR2 FQGNSA. The CDR3 length is 13 residues. Between the trimmed V and J ends, which lost 5 bases and 3 bases, there was a span of 11 bases. CDR3 protein: CASSPDYIYEQYF. The DNA for the CDR3 is TGTGCCAGCAGCCCAGACTACATCTACGAGCAGTACTTC.

This clone was seen more than once but under ten times. The chain links TRBV7-2 to TRBJ1-2; 7 bases are a match to TRBD1. The J segment lost 1 base and the V segment lost 3 bases, leaving 11 bases of the junction unmatched. Germline V gene lookup returns CDR1 SGHTA and CDR2 FQGNSA. The CDR3 has 17 amino acids. DNA for the CDR3: TGTGCCAGCAGCTTCGACTTTTTACAGGGGAGTAACTATGGCTACACCTTC. Protein product: CASSFDFLQGSNYGYTF.

In its sample, this clone was seen once. J is TRBJ2-7 and V is TRBV29-1; D possibly corresponds to TRBD1 (6 bases). Deletions cut 3 bases from V and 2 bases from J, with 8 bases between. The CDR3 runs to 12 residues. Germline CDR1 reads SQVTM; CDR2 reads ANQGSEA. The CDR3 DNA follows: TGCAGCGTTGATGGGGGCCCCTACGAGCAGTACTTC. Residues: CSVDGGPYEQYF.

The chain links TRBV29-1 to TRBJ2-7; 9 nucleotides match TRBD2. Per the germline V gene, CDR1 is SQVTM and CDR2 is ANQGSEA. CDR3 size: 14 residues. With V trimmed by 4 bases and J by 2 bases, 6 bases remained unmatched. The CDR3 DNA sequence: TGCAGCGTTGGTGGCGGGAGGGGTACCTACGAGCAGTACTTC. Protein sequence: CSVGGGRGTYEQYF.

There are a few counts of this clone. The chain uses TRBV5-1 and TRBJ2-5; 8 bases map to TRBD2. This CDR3 is built from 13 residues. CDR1 and CDR2 from the germline V gene are SGHRS and YFSETQ. The ends lost 7 bases at V and 2 bases at J; junction bases unmatched: 4. For the CDR3, the DNA is TGCGCCAGCGGAGCGGGAGCTCAAGAGACCCAGTACTTC. As protein: CASGAGAQETQYF. Full variable domain (outside the CDR3, taken from reference TRBV5-1 and TRBJ2-5): KAGVTQTPRYLIKTRGQQVTLSCSPISGHRSVSWYQQTPGQGLQFLFEYFSETQRNKGNFPGRFSGRQFSNSRSEMNVSTLELGDSALYLCASGAGAQETQYFGPGTRLLVL.